Many counts were recorded for the clone carrying this T cell receptor beta chain. The sample belongs to a study of shared clonotypes between healthy human individuals. Whole-study context: A couple of women and a few men aged 18 to 49 made up the donors. The plates for each donor numbered three CD4 naive, three CD4 memory, two CD8 naive and one CD8 memory.

Sequencing was performed with immunoSEQ multiplex PCR; in TCRdb, only in-frame clones are kept and a portion is missing. This table holds hundreds of thousands of clones, about three quarters found once. The CDR3 has 12 residues. Germline CDR1 is MDHEN and CDR2 is SYDVKM. Trimming removed 9 bases from V and 0 bases from J, with 8 bases in between. V usage is TRBV28 and J usage is TRBJ1-1, with D uncertain. This receptor was identified in a woman aged 25 to 39 in good health. The specimen sequenced was memory CD4+ T cells sorted from blood. Subset defined: CD45RA-negative fraction. In DNA form, the CDR3 reads TGTGCCAGTCAACTAATGAACACTGAAGCTTTCTTT. Its translation: CASQLMNTEAFF. Based on the CDR3 plus reference TRBV28 and TRBJ1-1, the full variable domain is DVKVTQSSRYLVKRTGEKVFLECVQDMDHENMFWYRQDPGLGLRLIYFSYDVKMKEKGDIPEGYSVSREKKERFSLILESASTNQTSMYLCASQLMNTEAFFGQGTRLTVV.